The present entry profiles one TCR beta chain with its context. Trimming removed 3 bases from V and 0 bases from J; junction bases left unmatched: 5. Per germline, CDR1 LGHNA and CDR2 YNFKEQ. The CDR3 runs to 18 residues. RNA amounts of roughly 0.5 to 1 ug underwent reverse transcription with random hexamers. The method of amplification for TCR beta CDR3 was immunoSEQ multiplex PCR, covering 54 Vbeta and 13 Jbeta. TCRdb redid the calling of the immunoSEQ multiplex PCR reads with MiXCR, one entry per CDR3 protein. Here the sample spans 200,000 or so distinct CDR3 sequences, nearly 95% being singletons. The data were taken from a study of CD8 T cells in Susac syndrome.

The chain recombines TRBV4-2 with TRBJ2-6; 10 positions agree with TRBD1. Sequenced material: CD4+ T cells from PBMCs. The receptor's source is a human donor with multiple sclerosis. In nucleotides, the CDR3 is TGTGCCAGCAGCCACGGACAGGGGGTGAGCTCTGGGGCCAACGTCCTGACTTTC. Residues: CASSHGQGVSSGANVLTF.